Following are 14 T cell receptor beta chains from one sample sequenced in a study of identical twins. Each CDR3 protein is one row after TCRdb ran MiXCR on the 5' RACE reads. The sample lists fewer than 800,000 distinct CDR3 sequences, less than 9% occurring once. This same sample was also taken into another study, of yellow fever vaccine responses in identical twins.

What was sequenced was PBMCs. The source is a woman aged 18-29 years in good health.

Here the CDR3 reads CSVEDPGSYEQYV. CDR3 DNA: TGCAGCGTTGAAGATCCGGGTTCCTACGAGCAGTACGTC. The V and J genes are TRBV29-1 and TRBJ2-7; D gene unclear. This CDR3 region has 13 residues. V lost 0 bases and J lost 1, with 7 bases in between. Germline V gives CDR1 SQVTM, CDR2 ANQGSEA.

This clonotype has more than one count but fewer than ten. The chain is built from TRBV6-2 or TRBV6-3 and TRBJ2-2; a weak D match, TRBD2 (5 bases). The CDR3 is 14 residues long. Per germline, CDR1 MNHEY and CDR2 SVGEGT. V dropped 4 bases and J dropped 8 bases, with 14 bases sitting between them. DNA for the CDR3: TGTGCCAGCAGTTCCTCCCTTAGAGGGGGGGAGCTGTTTTTT. Its translation: CASSSSLRGGELFF.

The chain has TRBV5-1 and TRBJ2-3; TRBD2 matches 14 bases. This CDR3 region has 17 residues. With V trimmed by 4 bases and J by 2 bases, 6 bases remained unmatched. From germline, CDR1 is SGHRS and CDR2 YFSETQ. In nucleotides, the CDR3 is TGCGCCAGCAGCATACGGACTAGCGGGGGGTTCACAGATACGCAGTATTTT. Translating it yields CASSIRTSGGFTDTQYF.

This clonotype was detected ten times or more. The J gene is TRBJ2-3, the V gene TRBV7-2; TRBD2 matches at 9 bases. The CDR3 is made up of 15 amino acids. Trimming took 4 bases from V and 9 from J; bases not matched to a gene: 11. Germline CDR1 SGHTA, CDR2 FQGNSA. The chain's CDR3 is CASSSGTSMGVTQYF. As DNA, the CDR3 is TGTGCCAGCAGCTCAGGGACTAGCATGGGGGTGACGCAGTATTTT.

This clonotype was seen repeatedly, ten times or more. The chain employs TRBV5-6 and TRBJ1-1; D might be TRBD1 (5 bases). Germline V gene data show CDR1 as SGHDT and CDR2 as YYEEEE. The CDR3 is made up of 14 amino acids. V lost 4 bases and J 0 bases, leaving 10 bases between the germline ends. The chain's CDR3 is CASSIDSMNTEAFF. CDR3 bases: TGTGCCAGCAGCATAGACAGCATGAACACTGAAGCTTTCTTT.

This clonotype was counted ten times or more. The chain is built from TRBV12-3 or TRBV12-4 and TRBJ1-5; D gene uncertain. The CDR3 extends over 16 amino acids. Deletions cut 1 base from V and 0 bases from J, with 10 bases between. CDR3 bases: TGTGCCAGCAGTTTAGGGCAGGCCCGTAGCAATCAGCCCCAGCATTTT. Amino acids: CASSLGQARSNQPQHF.

This clonotype was counted only a few times. The chain combines TRBV20-1 with TRBJ1-6, with D possibly being TRBD1 (5 bases). The CDR3 has 15 residues. With 3 bases removed from V and 7 bases from J, the gap between germline ends came to 16 bases. Germline-derived CDR1 and CDR2 are DFQATT and SNEGSKA (reference sequence). CDR3 in amino acids: CSASDPARVNSPLHF. CDR3 nucleotides: TGCAGTGCTAGTGATCCCGCCAGGGTGAATTCACCCCTCCACTTT.

The chain combines TRBV20-1 with TRBJ2-5; TRBD1 agrees at 8 bases. Germline loops: CDR1 DFQATT, CDR2 SNEGSKA (reference sequence). The length of the CDR3 is 13 residues. Germline trimming cut 1 base from V and 5 bases from J; bases unmatched to any gene: 3. CDR3 amino acids: CSARATGGETQYF. DNA of the CDR3: TGCAGTGCTAGAGCCACAGGGGGGGAGACCCAGTACTTC.

V is TRBV10-3 and J is TRBJ2-7; 7 bases agree with TRBD1. After removal of 6 bases from V and 4 bases from J, the junction contained 6 bases not matched to a gene. The CDR3 runs to 13 residues. Germline CDR1 is ENHRY and CDR2 is SYGVKD. CDR3 sequence: CAISAGQAYEQYV. The CDR3 bases are TGTGCCATCAGCGCCGGACAGGCTTACGAGCAGTACGTC.

The chain employs TRBV29-1 and TRBJ2-2; 7 nucleotides agree with TRBD1. CDR1 and CDR2 from the germline V gene are SQVTM and ANQGSEA. There are 15 residues in the CDR3. J lost 2 bases, V lost 4 bases, and 7 bases had no gene match. CDR3: CSVADRDSNTGELFF. The CDR3 region has the DNA TGCAGCGTTGCGGACCGGGACAGTAACACCGGGGAGCTGTTTTTT.

The chain employs TRBV29-1 and TRBJ1-1; D remains ambiguous. V was trimmed by 4 bases and J by 10 bases, leaving 10 bases between them. Germline V gene lookup returns CDR1 SQVTM and CDR2 ANQGSEA. The CDR3 runs to 10 residues. The CDR3 here is CSVGSLGAFF. The CDR3 DNA follows: TGCAGCGTTGGCAGTCTGGGAGCTTTCTTT.

On this clonotype itself: Its ends do not fully match the called genes, so a read error is possible. The CDR3 DNA reads TGTGCCAGCAGCTTAGCCCTGACTACCTTCTTC. It specifies CASSLALTTFF. The V call is TRBV7-2, the J call TRBJ2-7; weak D call: TRBD2 (5 bases). Germline CDR1 and CDR2: SGHTA and FQGNSA. This CDR3 spans 11 amino acids.

CDR3 region: CASSLEDRGEQYF. CDR3 DNA: TGTGCCAGCAGCTTAGAGGATCGGGGCGAGCAGTACTTC. This chain links TRBV7-9 with TRBJ2-7; tentative D call: TRBD2 (5 bases). CDR3 length equals 13 residues. Trimming removed 1 base at V and 6 bases at J, with 10 bases between. Looked up from germline, CDR1 is SEHNR and CDR2 is FQNEAQ (reference sequence).

This clonotype was recorded a few times. The rearrangement links TRBV3-1 to TRBJ2-1; 10 bases agree with TRBD2. V shed 1 base, J shed 2 bases, and the junction held 5 bases outside the gene matches. Germline values: CDR1 LGHDT, CDR2 YNNKEL (reference sequence). This CDR3 is 17 amino acids long. CDR3 nucleotides: TGTGCCAGCAGCCAAGGGTTCGGGACTAGCGCCTACAATGAGCAGTTCTTC. Translated, it gives CASSQGFGTSAYNEQFF.